A selection of T cell receptor beta chains follows, all from one sample in a study of cytomegalovirus exposure and HLA in healthy donors. Sequencing was performed with immunoSEQ multiplex PCR; in TCRdb, only in-frame clones are kept and a portion is missing. The table includes about 120,000 clones, about 76% detected once. Sequencing input: PBMCs. These receptors all come from a woman aged 40 to 50 in good health and CMV-seronegative. The CDR3 runs from the conserved cysteine through the conserved F or W. D genes are given only for firm matches. Size tells how often a clone was seen (once, few, many) or the class of an expanded clone, and some rows leave it out.

abundance	v_gene	d_gene	j_gene	CDR3aa	CDR3nt
NA	TRBV10-3	TRBD1	TRBJ1-5	CAISESTDRGPGQPQHF	TGTGCCATCAGTGAGTCGACCGACAGGGGGCCGGGACAGCCCCAGCATTTT
NA	TRBV25-1	TRBD1	TRBJ2-1	CASSGGQGINEQFF	TGTGCCAGCAGTGGGGGACAGGGTATCAATGAGCAGTTCTTC
few	TRBV2	NA	TRBJ2-4	CASRDYRNIQYF	TGTGCCAGCAGGGACTACCGAAACATTCAGTACTTC
NA	TRBV21-1	NA	TRBJ1-1	CASTKATWTEAFF	TGTGCCAGCACCAAGGCCACGTGGACTGAAGCTTTCTTT
NA	TRBV6-1	TRBD2	TRBJ2-5	CASSEGGGGDPFETQYF	TGTGCCAGCAGTGAAGGGGGCGGGGGGGACCCTTTCGAGACCCAGTACTTC
NA	TRBV7-2	TRBD1	TRBJ2-7	CASSWDGTGKPYEQYF	TGTGCCAGCAGCTGGGACGGGACAGGTAAACCCTACGAGCAGTACTTC
NA	TRBV5-1	TRBD1	TRBJ1-6	CASSLPWTGDNSPLHF	TGCGCCAGCAGCTTACCCTGGACAGGGGATAATTCACCCCTCCACTTT
NA	TRBV7-9	TRBD1	TRBJ1-2	CSSSLEGQATYGYTF	TGTTCCAGCAGCTTAGAGGGACAGGCTACCTATGGCTACACCTTC
once	TRBV9	NA	TRBJ2-3	CASGVRQQTTTDTQYF	TGTGCCAGCGGGGTTCGACAGCAGACCACCACAGATACGCAGTATTTT
NA	TRBV7-8	TRBD1	TRBJ1-1	CASSPRTGGQGNTEAFF	TGTGCCAGCAGCCCACGGACAGGGGGTCAAGGGAACACTGAAGCTTTCTTT
NA	TRBV2	NA	TRBJ1-1	CASRRQGNTEAFF	TGTGCCAGCAGACGTCAGGGGAACACTGAAGCTTTCTTT
NA	TRBV11-3	NA	TRBJ2-2	CASSLYTGELFF	TGTGCCAGCAGCCTTTATACCGGGGAGCTGTTTTTT
NA	TRBV5-6	NA	TRBJ2-1	CASSLAHNEQFF	TGTGCCAGCAGCTTGGCTCACAATGAGCAGTTCTTC
few	TRBV27	NA	TRBJ1-1	CAAGTEAFF	TGTGCCGCGGGAACTGAAGCTTTCTTT
few	TRBV6-6	NA	TRBJ2-3	CASSYPGGTDTQYF	TGTGCCAGCAGTTACCCAGGGGGCACAGATACGCAGTATTTT
NA	TRBV10-3	TRBD2	TRBJ2-1	CAIQAGVGPYNEQFF	TGTGCCATCCAAGCGGGAGTAGGCCCCTACAATGAGCAGTTCTTC
NA	TRBV2	TRBD2	TRBJ2-2	CASSVEVVGRGEITGELFF	TGTGCCAGCAGTGTGGAGGTCGTGGGTCGGGGGGAGATCACCGGGGAGCTGTTTTTT
few	TRBV10-3	TRBD1	TRBJ1-1	CAISGQGWEAFF	TGTGCCATCAGTGGACAGGGGTGGGAAGCTTTCTTT
NA	TRBV10-3	NA	TRBJ1-5	CAISDPKLSNQPQHF	TGTGCCATCAGTGACCCGAAACTTAGCAATCAGCCCCAGCATTTT
once	TRBV28	TRBD1	TRBJ1-1	CASSVTGARTEAFF	TGTGCCAGCAGTGTGACAGGGGCGAGGACTGAAGCTTTCTTT
NA	TRBV13	TRBD2	TRBJ2-1	CASSFGGRLGLAGGEQFF	TGTGCCAGCAGCTTCGGGGGTCGTCTGGGACTAGCGGGAGGTGAGCAGTTCTTC
NA	TRBV7-3	NA	TRBJ2-1	CASSTDGSSYNEQFF	TGTGCCAGCAGCACGGACGGGAGCTCCTACAATGAGCAGTTCTTC
NA	TRBV29-1	TRBD2	TRBJ2-7	CSVGVSSGLYF	TGCAGCGTTGGGGTGTCTAGCGGACTGTACTTC
once	TRBV5-6	NA	TRBJ1-6	CASSPRQNSPLHF	TGTGCCAGCAGCCCCCGTCAGAATTCACCCCTCCACTTT
NA	TRBV6-5	NA	TRBJ1-6	CASRENRGYNSPLHF	TGTGCCAGCAGAGAGAATCGAGGATATAATTCACCCCTCCACTTT
NA	TRBV6-1	TRBD2	TRBJ2-5	CASRGGGAIETQYF	TGTGCCAGCAGAGGCGGGGGGGCGATCGAGACCCAGTACTTC